The 7 T cell receptor beta chains below were found in one sample sequenced in a study of beta chain features in type 1 diabetes. Reverse transcription of all isolated RNA meant that expressed TCRB transcripts were sequenced. Assay used: immunoSEQ multiplex PCR; TCRdb lists only in-frame clones, some missing. This sample has under 250,000 clones, with 13% to 15% found just once. Sequences were obtained from naive CD4+ T cells from blood. The receptors were sampled from a middle-aged woman in good health.

The genes are TRBV6-6 and TRBJ2-5; D is unresolved. The length of the CDR3 is 12 residues. Germline V lookup: CDR1 MNHNY, CDR2 SVGAGI (reference sequence). The ends were cut back, 8 bases at V and 2 bases at J, with 9 bases in the middle. In nucleotides, the CDR3 is TGTGCCAGCTCGGGTTGGCAAGAGACCCAGTACTTC. It translates to CASSGWQETQYF.

The rearrangement links TRBV5-1 to TRBJ1-2; D is ambiguous. CDR3 length: 13 amino acids. From germline, CDR1 is SGHRS and CDR2 YFSETQ. Deletions cut 3 bases from V and 4 bases from J, with 10 bases between. CDR3 sequence: CASSSGLSYGYTF. CDR3 bases: TGCGCCAGCAGCTCAGGACTGAGCTATGGCTACACCTTC. The whole variable domain, filled in from reference TRBV5-1 and TRBJ1-2, reads KAGVTQTPRYLIKTRGQQVTLSCSPISGHRSVSWYQQTPGQGLQFLFEYFSETQRNKGNFPGRFSGRQFSNSRSEMNVSTLELGDSALYLCASSSGLSYGYTFGSGTRLTVV.

This clone came up a few times. The V gene is TRBV2, the J gene TRBJ2-1, with no clear D. V gave up 7 bases and J gave up 7 bases, with 5 bases separating them. The CDR3 length is 10 residues. Germline CDR1 reads SNHLY; CDR2 reads FYNNEI. Written as DNA, the CDR3 is TGTGCCAGCACTAAGAATGAGCAGTTCTTC. It specifies CASTKNEQFF.

In this sample, this clone turned up a few times. The chain joins TRBV18 to TRBJ1-1, with 8 bases aligning to TRBD1. Germline lookup yields CDR1 KGHSH and CDR2 LQKENI. The V segment lost 3 bases and the J segment 0 bases; nucleotides outside the gene matches: 3. CDR3 size: 15 residues. The DNA for the CDR3 is TGTGCCAGCTCACCTCAGGACAGGGTGAACACTGAAGCTTTCTTT. Protein: CASSPQDRVNTEAFF.

This clone was seen more than once but under ten times. The genes are TRBV11-2 and TRBJ2-3, with 8 bases that match TRBD1. The CDR3 contains 15 residues. Trimming took 5 bases from V and 1 from J; bases not matched to a gene: 5. Germline assignment: CDR1 SGHAT and CDR2 FQNNGV. This CDR3 reads CASSPGQGRTDTQYF. The CDR3, as DNA: TGTGCCAGCAGCCCCGGACAGGGACGCACAGATACGCAGTATTTT.

This sequence joins TRBV5-1 and TRBJ2-2, with D perhaps matching TRBD1 (6 bases). V gave up 1 base and J gave up 6 bases, with 13 bases separating them. The CDR3 is 15 residues long. The germline CDR1 and CDR2 sequences are SGHRS and YFSETQ. CDR3 DNA: TGCGCCAGCAGCTTGTTAGGGGGAGCGTCCGGGGAGCTGTTTTTT. Amino acids: CASSLLGGASGELFF.

The sample holds a few counts of this clone. The chain uses TRBV29-1 and TRBJ2-1; D is unresolved. Germline V gene sequence: CDR1 SQVTM, CDR2 ANQGSEA. CDR3 size: 13 residues. The ends were cut back, 3 bases at V and 8 bases at J, with 14 bases in the middle. CDR3 DNA: TGCAGCGTTGACCCCCGACACTCGGATGAGCAGTTCTTC. Its translation: CSVDPRHSDEQFF.